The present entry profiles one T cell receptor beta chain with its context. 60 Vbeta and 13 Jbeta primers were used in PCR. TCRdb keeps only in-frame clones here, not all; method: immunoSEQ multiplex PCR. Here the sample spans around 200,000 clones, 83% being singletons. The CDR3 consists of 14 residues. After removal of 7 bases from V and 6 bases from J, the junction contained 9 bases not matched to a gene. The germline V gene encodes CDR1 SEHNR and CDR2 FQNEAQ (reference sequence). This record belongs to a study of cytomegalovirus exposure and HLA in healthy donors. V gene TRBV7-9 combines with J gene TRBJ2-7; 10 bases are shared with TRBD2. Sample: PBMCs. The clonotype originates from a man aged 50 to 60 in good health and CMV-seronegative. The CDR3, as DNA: TGTGCCAGCACTAGAGCGGGGGGGCACCGCGAGCAGTACTTC. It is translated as CASTRAGGHREQYF.